These 27 T cell receptor beta chains share one sample of origin, sequenced in a study of metastatic and nonmetastatic thyroid tumors. Not a single patient had been given any form of treatment at any point before undergoing thyroid surgery. TCRdb re-clonotyped the PCR reads through MiXCR. The table shows fewer than 20,000 clones, with approximately 30% occurring only once. Sequencing was carried out using tumor tissue. The receptor source for this set is a female donor with papillary thyroid cancer or a benign thyroid nodule (not recorded which). Some clones in this sample may be carry-over from other donors' samples.

This clone was found many times. V usage is TRBV20-1 and J usage is TRBJ1-3; TRBD1 matches 7 bases. Per germline, CDR1 DFQATT and CDR2 SNEGSKA (reference sequence). V lost 6 bases, J lost 4 bases, and 6 bases stayed unmatched. The CDR3 contains 13 residues. The CDR3 DNA reads as TGCAGTGCCCGCCAGACAGGGGGAAACACCATATATTTT. This translates into CSARQTGGNTIYF.

This clone was seen repeatedly, ten times or more. CDR3 residues: CASSPRQGHQPQHF. In DNA, the CDR3 is TGTGCCAGCAGCCCCCGACAGGGGCATCAGCCCCAGCATTTT. The J gene is TRBJ1-5, the V gene TRBV3-1; 8 bases are shared with TRBD1. The trim removed 4 bases at V and 5 bases at J, leaving 4 bases unmatched. CDR1 and CDR2 from the germline V gene are LGHDT and YNNKEL (reference sequence). The CDR3 consists of 14 residues.

This chain uses TRBV20-1 with TRBJ1-5; 7 bases align to TRBD1. Unmatched junction bases numbered 7, after V lost 2 bases and J lost 3 bases. The CDR3 is 15 amino acids. CDR1 and CDR2 from the germline V gene are DFQATT and SNEGSKA (reference sequence). CDR3 sequence: CSARIPGQTNQPQHF. The CDR3 region has the DNA TGCAGTGCTAGAATTCCGGGACAGACCAATCAGCCCCAGCATTTT.

This clone was seen repeatedly, ten times or more. The chain combines TRBV30 with TRBJ2-1; no definite D call. Germline CDR1 reads GTSNPN; CDR2 reads SVGIG (reference sequence). The CDR3 is 16 residues long. Between the trimmed V and J ends, which lost 1 base and 2 bases, there was a span of 15 bases. The chain's CDR3 is CAWSEVEAIPYNEQFF. CDR3 sequence (DNA): TGTGCCTGGAGTGAGGTAGAAGCGATTCCCTACAATGAGCAGTTCTTC.

This clone was counted many times. The chain carries TRBV27 and TRBJ2-3; 11 positions match TRBD2. CDR1 MNHEY and CDR2 SMNVEV come from the germline V gene (reference sequence). The CDR3 is 17 amino acids. V shed 5 bases, J shed 1 base, and the junction held 8 bases outside the gene matches. CDR3 protein: CASSPLGLAEGTDTQYF. Written as DNA, the CDR3 is TGTGCCAGCAGTCCTTTGGGACTAGCGGAAGGCACAGATACGCAGTATTTT.

This clone is deemed medium-sized. The rearrangement joins TRBV7-9 to TRBJ2-3; 8 bases are shared with TRBD2. V gave up 4 bases and J gave up 2 bases; unmatched junction bases: 5. This CDR3 spans 15 amino acids. Germline lookup yields CDR1 SEHNR and CDR2 FQNEAQ (reference sequence). The CDR3 reads CASSSREANTDTQYF. The CDR3, as DNA: TGTGCCAGCAGCTCGCGGGAGGCAAACACAGATACGCAGTATTTT.

Written as DNA, the CDR3 is TGTGCCAGCAGAAGGCTGGCAGGGGGCGCAGATACGCAGTATTTT. Translation: CASRRLAGGADTQYF. The chain is built from TRBV6-1 and TRBJ2-3; 8 bases map to TRBD1. J gave up 4 bases and V 6 bases, and 9 bases lay outside the gene matches. The CDR3 is 15 residues long. Germline lookup yields CDR1 MNHNS and CDR2 SASEGT.

The chain carries TRBV28 and TRBJ1-2; D might be TRBD1 (6 bases). V was clipped by 6 bases and J by 2 bases, with 13 bases between them. This CDR3 contains 14 residues. In germline, CDR1 is MDHEN, CDR2 SYDVKM. The CDR3 sequence is CASSSLGQNYGYTF. Written as DNA, the CDR3 is TGTGCCAGCAGCAGCCTCGGACAGAACTATGGCTACACCTTC.

This chain connects TRBV5-1 to TRBJ1-2; D uncertain. Germline V gives CDR1 SGHRS, CDR2 YFSETQ. V dropped 2 bases and J dropped 3 bases, with 8 bases sitting between them. The CDR3 extends over 13 amino acids. CDR3 nucleotide sequence: TGCGCCAGCAGCTTAATAGGAGACTATGGCTACACCTTC. Its protein product is CASSLIGDYGYTF.

The chain couples TRBV18 to TRBJ2-7, with D tentatively TRBD2 (6 bases). This CDR3 is 13 amino acids long. V gave up 5 bases and J gave up 2 bases, with 10 bases separating them. Germline V lookup: CDR1 KGHSH, CDR2 LQKENI. The CDR3 region has the DNA TGTGCCAGCTCAGCGGGGTTTGCCTACGAGCAGTACTTC. Its protein product is CASSAGFAYEQYF.

This clone was picked up many times. The chain recombines TRBV5-4 with TRBJ1-1; D not resolved. The CDR3 runs 15 residues. Germline V gene sequence: CDR1 SGHNT, CDR2 YYREEE (reference sequence). The V gene lost 4 bases and the J gene lost 0 bases, with 13 bases spanning the gap. The CDR3 DNA sequence: TGTGCCAGCAGCAGGGCAAACATAATGAACACTGAAGCTTTCTTT. Translated, it gives CASSRANIMNTEAFF. Filled out from reference TRBV5-4 and TRBJ1-1, the complete variable domain reads ETGVTQSPTHLIKTRGQQVTLRCSSQSGHNTVSWYQQALGQGPQFIFQYYREEENGRGNFPPRFSGLQFPNYSSELNVNALELDDSALYLCASSRANIMNTEAFFGQGTRLTVV.

Here the CDR3 reads CASSPVQYPNQPQHF. In DNA form, the CDR3 reads TGTGCCAGCAGCCCGGTCCAGTACCCCAATCAGCCCCAGCATTTT. This chain connects TRBV7-2 to TRBJ1-5, with D unclear. This CDR3 is 15 amino acids long. Germline CDR1 SGHTA, CDR2 FQGNSA. V shed 5 bases and J shed 3 bases, with 14 bases lying between them.

This clone was counted a few times. This rearrangement joins TRBV6-2 or TRBV6-3 to TRBJ1-1; the D is unclear. The CDR3 runs 15 residues. Trimming left V 2 bases short and J 4 bases short, with 14 bases between. Germline loops: CDR1 MNHEY, CDR2 SVGEGT. The CDR3 DNA reads as TGTGCCAGCAGTTACAGATTTTATTCGGGCACTGAAGCTTTCTTT. This codes for CASSYRFYSGTEAFF.

This clone is labeled as medium-sized (0.01 to 0.1%). The chain combines TRBV20-1 with TRBJ2-1, with no clear D. CDR1 and CDR2 (germline): DFQATT, SNEGSKA (reference sequence). Trimming pared 1 base from V and 3 bases from J, leaving 7 bases between. The CDR3 has 13 amino acids. The CDR3 region is CSARGPVYNEQFF. In DNA, the CDR3 is TGCAGTGCTAGAGGGCCAGTCTACAATGAGCAGTTCTTC.

This clone was counted a few times. A much larger clonotype is one base distant, so this may be a read error. This sequence joins TRBV29-1 and TRBJ2-7; weak D call: TRBD2 (6 bases). In germline, CDR1 is SQVTM, CDR2 ANQGSEA. The CDR3 is made up of 12 amino acids. V was shortened by 7 bases and J by 5 bases, with 15 bases between the two germline ends. CDR3 DNA: TGCAGCGGGGGGGTGGATTTCCACGAGCAGTACTTC. Translating gives CSGGVDFHEQYF.

This clone has a count of ten or more. The chain uses TRBV6-2 or TRBV6-3 and TRBJ2-1; D is ambiguous. The V and J ends lost 0 bases and 4 bases respectively, with 7 bases between them. CDR3 length: 14 residues. Per germline, CDR1 MNHEY and CDR2 SVGEGT. The CDR3 here is CASSYSSIYNEQFF. CDR3 nucleotide sequence: TGTGCCAGCAGTTACTCGAGCATATACAATGAGCAGTTCTTC.

This clone was found a few times. This chain joins TRBV12-3 or TRBV12-4 and TRBJ2-7, with TRBD2 matching 12 bases. Trimming cost V 5 bases and J 0 bases; bases outside gene matches: 8. The CDR3 spans 17 residues. CDR3 nucleotides: TGTGCCAGCAGTGGACTAGCGGGACGAAATAGCTCCTACGAGCAGTACTTC. This gives the protein CASSGLAGRNSSYEQYF.

This clone has ten or more counts. The gene calls are TRBV2 and TRBJ2-7; possibly TRBD2 for D (6 bases). Germline CDR1 SNHLY, CDR2 FYNNEI. The CDR3 is 13 amino acids. The V end was cut by 8 bases, the J end by 2 bases, with 13 bases between. The CDR3 protein is CASGPGLPYEQYF. As DNA, the CDR3 is TGTGCCAGCGGACCGGGACTTCCCTACGAGCAGTACTTC.

The CDR3, as DNA: TGCAGTGCTAGAGATGGGAGGGTCTCTAGCACAGATACGCAGTATTTT. Protein: CSARDGRVSSTDTQYF. The genes are TRBV20-1 and TRBJ2-3; 7 bases align to TRBD2. This CDR3 has 16 residues. Germline V CDR1 and CDR2: DFQATT, SNEGSKA (reference sequence). V was pared by 0 bases and J by 0 bases, with 6 bases of the junction left unmatched.

This clone was found a few times. This rearrangement joins TRBV6-4 to TRBJ2-7; 7 positions match TRBD2. The CDR3 contains 17 residues. Germline CDR1 is MRHNA and CDR2 is SNTAGT. V lost 6 bases, J lost 4 bases, and 18 bases stayed unmatched. CDR3 loop: CASREVPTRGKIYEQYF. Here the CDR3 DNA reads TGTGCCAGCAGGGAAGTCCCAACGCGGGGGAAAATATACGAGCAGTACTTC.

Remarks on this clone: One end of the junction does not line up with germline, which may come from a read error. This chain links TRBV3-1 with TRBJ2-3; D gene unclear. Germline values: CDR1 LGHDT, CDR2 YNNKEL (reference sequence). This CDR3 is 15 amino acids long. CDR3 DNA sequence: TGTGCCAGCAGCCAAGGGTCTAACCGCACAGATACGCAGTATTTC. Its translation: CASSQGSNRTDTQYF.

This clone was seen more than once but under ten times. The chain joins TRBV11-2 to TRBJ1-2; perhaps TRBD1 as D (6 bases). Germline CDR1 SGHAT, CDR2 FQNNGV. This CDR3 comprises 13 residues. V was cut by 1 base and J by 8 bases, with 11 bases left in between. The CDR3 region is CASSLGGAQGYTF. The DNA of the CDR3 is TGTGCCAGCAGCTTAGGGGGGGCGCAGGGCTACACCTTC.

This sequence joins TRBV3-1 and TRBJ2-2, with 14 bases fitting TRBD2. The CDR3 length is 15 residues. Germline V gene sequence: CDR1 LGHDT, CDR2 YNNKEL (reference sequence). The V and J ends lost 7 bases and 13 bases, in that order; junction bases with no gene match: 11. CDR3 nucleotide sequence: TGTGCCAGCATCCCGCAGGGACTAGCGGGGGAGGTGCTGTTTTTT. It specifies CASIPQGLAGEVLFF.

A remark on this clone: At one boundary the junction diverges from the germline segment, which might be a read error. The CDR3 region has the DNA TGTGCCAACAGCCGAGGGAGGGGGACCTACGAGCAGTACTTC. It encodes CANSRGRGTYEQYF. The rearrangement links TRBV3-1 to TRBJ2-7, with D maybe TRBD2 (7 bases). Germline lookup yields CDR1 LGHDT and CDR2 YNNKEL (reference sequence). The CDR3 length is 14 residues.

This clone was seen only a few times. The chain couples TRBV6-1 to TRBJ2-7; 10 nucleotides line up with TRBD2. Germline lookup yields CDR1 MNHNS and CDR2 SASEGT. The length of the CDR3 is 18 residues. With 4 bases clipped from V and 3 bases from J, the junction kept 15 bases outside the gene matches. The CDR3 DNA reads as TGTGCCAGCAGTGCTAGAACTAGCGGGAACGGCCAATACTACGAGCAGTACTTC. Its translation is CASSARTSGNGQYYEQYF.

This clone has a handful of counts. This could be a read error, since a much larger clone is one nucleotide away. The same CDR3 also results from other DNA sequences found in this sample. The CDR3 is CASSLAQREQYF. In nucleotides, the CDR3 is TGTGCCAGCAGCCTGGCCCAACGGGAGCAGTACTTC. The gene calls are TRBV5-4 and TRBJ2-7; unclear D gene. The CDR3 runs to 12 residues. CDR1 and CDR2 from the germline V gene are SGHNT and YYREEE (reference sequence). V dropped 4 bases and J dropped 7 bases, with 12 bases sitting between them.

The chain couples TRBV20-1 to TRBJ1-5, with D perhaps TRBD1 (5 bases). This CDR3 comprises 17 residues. V was trimmed by 0 bases and J by 9 bases, leaving 24 bases between them. Germline CDR1 reads DFQATT; CDR2 reads SNEGSKA (reference sequence). The CDR3 region has the DNA TGCAGTGCTAGAGATCGGGGCAGGCAGGCCGGTATGTCGCCCCAGCATTTT. Protein product: CSARDRGRQAGMSPQHF.